Shown below are 26 T cell receptor beta chains from a single sample sequenced in a study of blood T cell repertoires in COVID-19. The protocol was immunoSEQ multiplex PCR, while the TCRdb copy is restricted to in-frame clones and leaves out a portion. The table has under 400,000 clones, 90% seen once. Sequencing used peripheral blood. Receptors originate from a woman aged 25 to 39 with COVID-19, enrolled during active disease.

The chain employs TRBV7-2 and TRBJ2-2; 8 bases map to TRBD2. The V segment lost 5 bases and the J segment 4 bases; nucleotides outside the gene matches: 12. The CDR3 totals 17 residues. Germline lookup yields CDR1 SGHTA and CDR2 FQGNSA. In DNA form, the CDR3 reads TGTGCCAGCAGCCCGACCCCGGGACTAGTTCGCACCGGGGAGCTGTTTTTT. Amino acids: CASSPTPGLVRTGELFF.

The chain couples TRBV7-9 to TRBJ1-2, with no clear D. The V end was cut by 6 bases, the J end by 6 bases, with 17 bases between. CDR3 length: 14 amino acids. From germline, CDR1 is SEHNR and CDR2 FQNEAQ (reference sequence). CDR3 bases: TGTGCCAGCAGTCGGGGTCAAACTAAGGATGGCTACACCTTC. Protein product: CASSRGQTKDGYTF.

The V call is TRBV14, the J call TRBJ1-1, with a possible D match to TRBD1 (5 bases). Germline CDR1 is SGHDN and CDR2 is FVKESK. The CDR3 has 14 amino acids. With 3 bases removed from V and 1 base from J, the gap between germline ends came to 9 bases. The CDR3 DNA reads TGTGCCAGCAGCCAGTACAGGAAGAACACTGAAGCTTTCTTT. Translating gives CASSQYRKNTEAFF.

The J gene is TRBJ1-1, the V gene TRBV5-1, with 7 nucleotides matching TRBD1. There are 15 residues in the CDR3. V lost 0 bases and J lost 3; bases outside the gene matches: 5. Per the germline V gene, CDR1 is SGHRS and CDR2 is YFSETQ. The CDR3 loop is CASSLGGDRDTEAFF. The CDR3 nucleotides read TGCGCCAGCAGCTTGGGAGGCGACAGGGACACTGAAGCTTTCTTT.

The gene calls are TRBV7-8 and TRBJ1-1; D call uncertain. Germline V CDR1 and CDR2: SGHVS, FQNEAQ. V was trimmed by 2 bases and J by 8 bases, leaving 24 bases between them. The CDR3 has 17 amino acids. The CDR3 loop is CASSLLLGNRRNTEAFF. DNA for the CDR3: TGTGCCAGCAGCTTACTTCTCGGGAATAGGAGAAATACAGAAGCTTTCTTT. Full variable domain (missing parts from reference TRBV7-8 and TRBJ1-1): GAGVSQSPRYKVAKRGQDVALRCDPISGHVSLFWYQQALGQGPEFLTYFQNEAQLDKSGLPSDRFFAERPEGSVSTLKIQRTQQEDSAVYLCASSLLLGNRRNTEAFFGQGTRLTVV.

This chain joins TRBV2 and TRBJ1-3; TRBD1 agrees at 7 bases. The germline gives CDR1 SNHLY, CDR2 FYNNEI. This CDR3 has 15 residues. J gave up 0 bases and V 7 bases, and 6 bases lay outside the gene matches. In DNA form, the CDR3 reads TGTGCCAGCACCCAACAGGGGACCTCTGGAAACACCATATATTTT. The encoded protein is CASTQQGTSGNTIYF. The full variable domain, with the rest looked up from reference TRBV2 and TRBJ1-3, is EPEVTQTPSHQVTQMGQEVILRCVPISNHLYFYWYRQILGQKVEFLVSFYNNEISEKSEIFDDQFSVERPDGSNFTLKIRSTKLEDSAMYFCASTQQGTSGNTIYFGEGSWLTVV.

V and J are TRBV9 and TRBJ1-4; maybe TRBD1 (6 bases). The CDR3 contains 15 residues. V shed 2 bases and J shed 7 bases, with 15 bases lying between them. Germline-derived CDR1 and CDR2 are SGDLS and YYNGEE. The chain's CDR3 is CASSVGAGASEKLFF. The CDR3 nucleotides are TGTGCCAGCAGCGTGGGGGCGGGGGCGAGTGAAAAACTGTTTTTT.

The V call is TRBV10-1, the J call TRBJ1-2; perhaps TRBD1 as D (6 bases). The CDR3 has 13 residues. The V gene's germline CDR1 is WNHNN and CDR2 SYGVQD (reference sequence). V was clipped by 4 bases and J by 2 bases, with 8 bases between them. This chain's CDR3 is CASSGGQNYGYTF. As DNA, the CDR3 is TGCGCCAGCAGTGGTGGACAGAACTATGGCTACACCTTC.

CDR3 DNA: TGTGCCAGCAGCGTAGCACAGGGGGGATTCGATGGCTACACCTTC. This translates into CASSVAQGGFDGYTF. The rearrangement links TRBV9 to TRBJ1-2; 8 bases map to TRBD1. The CDR3 contains 15 residues. The V and J ends lost 0 bases and 6 bases, in that order; junction bases with no gene match: 7. CDR1 is SGDLS and CDR2 is YYNGEE in the germline V gene.

The V call is TRBV2, the J call TRBJ2-7; D remains ambiguous. The CDR3 spans 14 residues. The germline gives CDR1 SNHLY, CDR2 FYNNEI. The ends were cut back, 6 bases at V and 0 bases at J, with 12 bases in the middle. The CDR3 nucleotides are TGTGCCAGCAGGGAGATAGACTCCTCCTACGAGCAGTACTTC. Translating it yields CASREIDSSYEQYF.

The chain uses TRBV7-3 and TRBJ2-7, with 9 bases that match TRBD1. The CDR3 loop spans 15 amino acids. V was clipped by 2 bases and J by 6 bases; unmatched bases: 8. The V gene's germline CDR1 is SGHTA and CDR2 FQGTGA. This CDR3 is CASSLWGQGNSEQYF. The CDR3 DNA reads TGTGCCAGCAGCTTATGGGGACAGGGTAATTCCGAGCAGTACTTC.

The chain couples TRBV28 to TRBJ2-7; possible D gene TRBD2, 6 bases. CDR1 and CDR2 (germline): MDHEN, SYDVKM. Trimming cost V 5 bases and J 3 bases, with 14 bases left between them. The CDR3 runs to 14 residues. This CDR3 reads CASSRAGLLYEQYF. The CDR3 coding sequence is TGTGCCAGCAGTCGGGCGGGACTTCTCTACGAGCAGTACTTC.

In regard to this clone: The sample carries other DNA sequences with the same CDR3. The chain combines TRBV14 with TRBJ1-1, with a tentative D call TRBD1 (5 bases). Trimming stripped 4 bases from V and 1 base from J, with 7 bases between. This CDR3 is built from 13 residues. Germline V lookup: CDR1 SGHDN, CDR2 FVKESK. The CDR3: CASSRQRNTEAFF. The DNA of the CDR3 is TGTGCCAGCAGCCGACAGAGGAACACTGAAGCTTTCTTT.

This chain uses TRBV19 with TRBJ2-7; 7 bases agree with TRBD2. Germline loops: CDR1 LNHDA, CDR2 SQIVND (reference sequence). J lost 4 bases, V lost 5 bases, and 8 bases had no gene match. The CDR3 extends over 14 amino acids. CDR3 protein: CASSPGAGTYEQYF. In nucleotides, the CDR3 is TGTGCCAGTAGTCCAGGAGCGGGAACGTACGAGCAGTACTTC.

The V gene is TRBV5-1, the J gene TRBJ2-7, with 8 nucleotides matching TRBD1. The germline V gene has CDR1 SGHRS and CDR2 YFSETQ. The CDR3 totals 15 residues. V gave up 6 bases and J gave up 3 bases; unmatched junction bases: 11. The CDR3 DNA follows: TGCGCCAGCACCGAAGGACAGGGAGGTAGCTACGAGCAGTACTTC. Its translation is CASTEGQGGSYEQYF.

The gene calls are TRBV19 and TRBJ1-3; D ambiguous. The V and J ends lost 7 bases and 2 bases respectively, with 9 bases between them. This CDR3 is built from 13 residues. Looked up from germline, CDR1 is LNHDA and CDR2 is SQIVND (reference sequence). The CDR3 sequence is CASMYAPGNTIYF. CDR3 bases: TGTGCCAGTATGTACGCGCCTGGAAACACCATATATTTT.

This sequence joins TRBV11-3 and TRBJ2-1; D is undetermined. Trimming took 4 bases from V and 7 from J, leaving 14 bases between them. From germline, CDR1 is SGHNT and CDR2 YENEEA. The CDR3 is made up of 14 amino acids. In DNA, the CDR3 is TGTGCCAGCAGCTCCCCGACCAACGGGAATGAGCAGTTCTTC. Amino acid sequence: CASSSPTNGNEQFF. The variable domain in full, completed from reference TRBV11-3 and TRBJ2-1, reads EAGVVQSPRYKIIEKKQPVAFWCNPISGHNTLYWYLQNLGQGPELLIRYENEEAVDDSQLPKDRFSAERLKGVDSTLKIQPAELGDSAVYLCASSSPTNGNEQFFGPGTRLTVL.

V is TRBV12-3 or TRBV12-4 and J is TRBJ1-6, with 8 positions matching TRBD1. CDR3 length: 13 residues. V gave up 9 bases and J gave up 7 bases; unmatched junction bases: 5. The CDR3 spells CASHRGTNSPLHF. The CDR3 DNA reads TGTGCCAGTCACAGGGGGACGAATTCACCCCTCCACTTT.

This sequence joins TRBV19 and TRBJ1-1; D might be TRBD1 (6 bases). Germline CDR1 reads LNHDA; CDR2 reads SQIVND (reference sequence). V lost 3 bases and J lost 1, with 12 bases in between. The CDR3 covers 15 residues. The CDR3 sequence: CASSMSGGKNTEAFF. DNA for the CDR3: TGTGCCAGTAGTATGAGTGGGGGCAAGAACACTGAAGCTTTCTTT.

This clone was seen only once. The chain couples TRBV9 to TRBJ1-6, with 7 positions matching TRBD1. The CDR3 covers 15 residues. CDR1 is SGDLS and CDR2 is YYNGEE in the germline V gene. After removal of 0 bases from V and 10 bases from J, the junction contained 7 bases not matched to a gene. The CDR3 protein is CASSVGTGVQSPLHF. The CDR3 DNA follows: TGTGCCAGCAGCGTAGGCACAGGGGTTCAGTCACCCCTCCACTTT. The whole variable domain, remainder taken from reference TRBV9 and TRBJ1-6, is DSGVTQTPKHLITATGQRVTLRCSPRSGDLSVYWYQQSLDQGLQFLIQYYNGEERAKGNILERFSAQQFPDLHSELNLSSLELGDSALYFCASSVGTGVQSPLHFGNGTRLTVT.

The V gene is TRBV12-3 or TRBV12-4, the J gene TRBJ1-1; D not certain. The CDR3 spans 11 residues. Trimming stripped 5 bases from V and 11 bases from J, with 12 bases between. The CDR3 DNA sequence: TGTGCCAGCAGTGCGTACTACTGGGCTTTCTTT. Protein sequence: CASSAYYWAFF.

This CDR3 is CASSPGQLGDSPLHF. In DNA, the CDR3 is TGTGCCAGCTCACCGGGACAACTAGGAGATTCACCCCTCCACTTT. The chain links TRBV18 to TRBJ1-6; D might be TRBD1 (6 bases). Between the trimmed V and J ends, which lost 3 bases and 8 bases, there was a span of 14 bases. Germline CDR1 KGHSH, CDR2 LQKENI. The CDR3 is 15 amino acids.

This rearrangement joins TRBV28 to TRBJ1-2, with D perhaps TRBD1 (5 bases). The CDR3 has 13 residues. Germline CDR1 and CDR2: MDHEN and SYDVKM. V was pared by 6 bases and J by 7 bases, with 15 bases between. The CDR3 loop reads CASRKGELGGYTF. DNA for the CDR3: TGTGCCAGCAGGAAAGGGGAACTGGGTGGCTACACCTTC.

V gene TRBV9 combines with J gene TRBJ1-2; TRBD1 aligns across 7 bases. This CDR3 contains 16 residues. The junction had 9 bases not matched to a gene; V was cut back by 4 bases and J by 0 bases. Germline CDR1 is SGDLS and CDR2 is YYNGEE. The CDR3 sequence is CASSPEPGQPNYGYTF. In nucleotides, the CDR3 is TGTGCCAGCAGCCCAGAGCCGGGACAGCCTAACTATGGCTACACCTTC. The full variable domain, its missing parts supplied by reference TRBV9 and TRBJ1-2, is DSGVTQTPKHLITATGQRVTLRCSPRSGDLSVYWYQQSLDQGLQFLIQYYNGEERAKGNILERFSAQQFPDLHSELNLSSLELGDSALYFCASSPEPGQPNYGYTFGSGTRLTVV.

The CDR3 sequence is CSVGVGGILTETQYF. DNA for the CDR3: TGCAGCGTTGGAGTCGGCGGGATCTTGACGGAGACCCAGTACTTC. This chain joins TRBV29-1 and TRBJ2-5; TRBD2 is a possible D gene (6 bases). V was trimmed by 4 bases and J by 5 bases, leaving 20 bases between them. From germline, CDR1 is SQVTM and CDR2 ANQGSEA. There are 15 residues in the CDR3.

The V gene is TRBV11-2, the J gene TRBJ2-1; 7 bases fit TRBD2. The V segment lost 6 bases and the J segment 0 bases; nucleotides outside the gene matches: 11. The germline V gene has CDR1 SGHAT and CDR2 FQNNGV. CDR3 size: 17 residues. The CDR3: CASSSTPLADSYNEQFF. CDR3 in DNA: TGTGCCAGCAGTTCTACCCCTCTAGCGGACTCCTACAATGAGCAGTTCTTC.